This entry features one T cell receptor (beta chain) sequence. The record originates from a study of blood T cell repertoires in COVID-19. For the study at large: From the United States, Italy and Spain came samples of acute and convalescent COVID-19. In each case, the material was cDNA or gDNA derived from T cells, B-cell-depleted T cells, or PBMCs.

V lost 5 bases and J lost 0, with 10 bases in between. This CDR3 is built from 14 residues. Germline CDR1 reads SGHNT; CDR2 reads YYREEE (reference sequence). In the original analysis: Nucleated cell number was recorded as an estimate derived from reference gene primer amplification. Profiled with immunoSEQ multiplex PCR; TCRdb holds only in-frame clones, not every one. V, J and clone size were drawn from that table, and D and trimming were deduced from the DNA. The sample lists about 160,000 clones, 70% to 90% seen once, with 5.5% to 7% in the top ten. The chain has TRBV5-4 and TRBJ2-3; possible D gene TRBD1, 5 bases. The clonotype was recovered from a man in his forties or fifties with active or convalescent COVID-19. Source material: peripheral blood. The CDR3 DNA follows: TGTGCCAGCAGGGGCAGGGCAAGCACAGATACGCAGTATTTT. It yields the protein CASRGRASTDTQYF.